This T cell receptor (beta chain) was recovered during a study of T cells in Graves' hyperthyroidism and ophthalmopathy. Graves' hyperthyroidism was deemed stable given no ophthalmopathy progression within 18 months. The hyperthyroidism was newly diagnosed and had lasted under 2 months; the patients were aged 18 to 65. Clinicians diagnosed patients from clinical symptoms, serum thyroxine and TRAb, thyroid ultrasound and orbital computed tomography. Study-level points and caveats: Ophthalmopathy was model-predicted a median about 6.9 months pre-onset.

Notes on this clonotype: The antigen remains unidentified.

Amplified TCR beta CDR3 regions came from RNA transcripts. The HTBI primer set drove a first-round RT-PCR of the TCR CDR3. MiXCR, run by TCRdb on the multiplex PCR reads, gives a single entry per CDR3 protein. This repertoire shows over 300,000 distinct CDR3 sequences, around 13% found once; its top ten account for 9.5% to 12%. Source material: blood. The origin of this receptor is an older woman with Graves' hyperthyroidism.

CDR3 sequence: CAWSKGVGGYTF. Written as DNA, the CDR3 is TGTGCCTGGAGTAAAGGGGTCGGCGGCTACACCTTC. The J gene is TRBJ1-2, the V gene TRBV30; maybe TRBD1 (5 bases). V dropped 2 bases and J dropped 8 bases, with 12 bases sitting between them. The V gene's germline CDR1 is GTSNPN and CDR2 SVGIG (reference sequence). CDR3 length: 12 amino acids.